The 7 T cell receptor beta chains in this list originate from one sample, sequenced in a study of cytomegalovirus exposure and HLA in healthy donors. Primers: 60 Vbeta forward and 13 Jbeta reverse. The repertoire was sequenced with immunoSEQ multiplex PCR; TCRdb's copy has only in-frame clones and lacks some. The sample lists fewer than 130,000 clones; more than 75% were seen once. Sequences were obtained from PBMCs. Receptors originate from a man aged 35 to 55 in good health and CMV-seronegative.

The chain recombines TRBV15 with TRBJ1-2; a possible D gene is TRBD1 (6 bases). This CDR3 contains 13 residues. Trimming pared 2 bases from V and 8 bases from J, leaving 12 bases between. Per the germline V gene, CDR1 is LNHNV and CDR2 is YYDKDF (reference sequence). This chain's CDR3 is CATSRLLTGGYTF. The CDR3 coding sequence is TGTGCCACCAGCAGATTGCTTACAGGGGGCTACACCTTC.

This rearrangement joins TRBV30 to TRBJ1-2; D uncertain. The V end lost 3 bases, the J end lost 1 base, and 12 bases lay between the germline ends. Germline CDR1 and CDR2: GTSNPN and SVGIG (reference sequence). The CDR3 length is 14 residues. CDR3 sequence reads: CAWRPPGGNYGYTF. The DNA of the CDR3 is TGTGCCTGGAGGCCCCCCGGAGGTAACTATGGCTACACCTTC.

This sequence joins TRBV29-1 and TRBJ1-1; 9 bases map to TRBD1. The germline V gene has CDR1 SQVTM and CDR2 ANQGSEA. J lost 4 bases, V lost 1 base, and 19 bases had no gene match. The CDR3 runs 19 residues. The CDR3 is CSVEGGLGDRALVGTEAFF. CDR3 in DNA: TGCAGCGTTGAAGGGGGCCTCGGGGACAGGGCCCTCGTTGGCACTGAAGCTTTCTTT.

The chain recombines TRBV14 with TRBJ2-5, with 9 bases lining up with TRBD2. The junction had 3 bases not matched to a gene; V was cut back by 5 bases and J by 2 bases. CDR3 size: 14 residues. Germline CDR1 and CDR2: SGHDN and FVKESK. This chain's CDR3 is CASSSTSGQETQYF. CDR3 DNA sequence: TGTGCCAGCAGCTCGACTAGCGGTCAAGAGACCCAGTACTTC.

This clone has just a few counts. The V call is TRBV5-6, the J call TRBJ1-5; 11 bases are a match to TRBD1. Per germline, CDR1 SGHDT and CDR2 YYEEEE. The CDR3 is 19 amino acids. J lost 6 bases, V lost 4 bases, and 18 bases had no gene match. The CDR3: CASSSYTPGQGVLVQPQHF. The CDR3 DNA reads TGTGCCAGCAGCAGCTATACGCCGGGACAGGGGGTTCTGGTTCAGCCCCAGCATTTT.

The rearrangement uses TRBV7-2 and TRBJ1-1; D gene unclear. Germline assignment: CDR1 SGHTA and CDR2 FQGNSA. The ends were cut back, 5 bases at V and 7 bases at J, with 11 bases in the middle. The CDR3 totals 12 residues. CDR3 in amino acids: CASSPSTLEAFF. The CDR3 DNA reads TGTGCCAGCAGCCCATCGACTCTTGAAGCTTTCTTT.

This clone was seen once. J is TRBJ1-1 and V is TRBV29-1, with D possibly matching TRBD1 (6 bases). The ends were cut back, 7 bases at V and 3 bases at J, with 15 bases in the middle. The CDR3 loop spans 13 amino acids. In germline, CDR1 is SQVTM, CDR2 ANQGSEA. The CDR3 spells CSATSGVDTEAFF. The CDR3 nucleotides read TGCAGCGCCACGTCAGGGGTGGACACTGAAGCTTTCTTT.